This T cell receptor beta chain was sequenced during a study of early T cells in non-severe SARS-CoV-2 infection. TCRdb reanalysed the 5' RACE reads using MiXCR and keeps one entry per CDR3 protein. The sample has 53,000 or so distinct CDR3 sequences, 12% seen once. This clonotype was counted a few times. This receptor was taken from an adult who was a healthcare worker with PCR-confirmed SARS-CoV-2 infection or an uninfected control (not recorded which). The sample in question was whole blood, obtained at baseline.

This CDR3 is CATSDFTENTGELFF. The DNA of the CDR3 is TGTGCCACCAGTGATTTTACGGAGAACACCGGGGAGCTGTTTTTT. V is TRBV24-1 and J is TRBJ2-2; D gene unclear. The germline V gene encodes CDR1 KGHDR and CDR2 SFDVKD. V dropped 1 base and J dropped 1 base, with 6 bases sitting between them. The CDR3 consists of 15 residues.